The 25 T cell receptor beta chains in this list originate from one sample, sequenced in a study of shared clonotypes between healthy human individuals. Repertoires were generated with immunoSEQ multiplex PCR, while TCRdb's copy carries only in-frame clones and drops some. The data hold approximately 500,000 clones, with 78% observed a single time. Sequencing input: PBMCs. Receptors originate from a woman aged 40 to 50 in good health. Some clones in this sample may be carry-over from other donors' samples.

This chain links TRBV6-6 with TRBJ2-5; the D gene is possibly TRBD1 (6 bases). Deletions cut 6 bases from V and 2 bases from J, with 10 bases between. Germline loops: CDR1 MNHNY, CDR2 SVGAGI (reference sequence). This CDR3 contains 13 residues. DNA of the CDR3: TGTGCCAGCAGCCGGACAGTACAAGAGACCCAGTACTTC. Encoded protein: CASSRTVQETQYF.

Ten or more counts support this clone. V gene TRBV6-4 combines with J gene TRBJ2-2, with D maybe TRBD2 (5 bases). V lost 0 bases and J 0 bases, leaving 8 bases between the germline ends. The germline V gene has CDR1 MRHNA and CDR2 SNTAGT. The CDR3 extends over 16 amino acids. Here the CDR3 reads CASSDSASPNTGELFF. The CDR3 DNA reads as TGTGCCAGCAGTGACTCGGCTAGCCCGAACACCGGGGAGCTGTTTTTT.

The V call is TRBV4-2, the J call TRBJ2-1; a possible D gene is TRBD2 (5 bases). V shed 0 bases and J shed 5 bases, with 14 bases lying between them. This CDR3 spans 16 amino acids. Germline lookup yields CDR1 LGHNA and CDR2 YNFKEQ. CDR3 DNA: TGTGCCAGCAGCCAAGATATAGCGAACGAAAACAATGAGCAGTTCTTC. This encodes CASSQDIANENNEQFF.

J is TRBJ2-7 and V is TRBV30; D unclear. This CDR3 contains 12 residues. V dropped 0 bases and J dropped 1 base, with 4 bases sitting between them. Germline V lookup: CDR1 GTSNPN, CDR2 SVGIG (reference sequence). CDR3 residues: CAWSVWSYEQYF. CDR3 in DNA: TGTGCCTGGAGTGTATGGTCCTACGAGCAGTACTTC.

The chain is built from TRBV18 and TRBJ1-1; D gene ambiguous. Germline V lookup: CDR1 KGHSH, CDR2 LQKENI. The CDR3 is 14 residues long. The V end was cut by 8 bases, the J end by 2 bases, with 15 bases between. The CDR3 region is CASQKGWENTEAFF. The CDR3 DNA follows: TGTGCCAGCCAGAAGGGCTGGGAAAACACTGAAGCTTTCTTT.

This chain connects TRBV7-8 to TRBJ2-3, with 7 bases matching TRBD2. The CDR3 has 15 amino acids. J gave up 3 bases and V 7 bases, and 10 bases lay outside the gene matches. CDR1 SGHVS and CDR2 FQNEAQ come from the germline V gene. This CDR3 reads CASTPNGLVTDTQYF. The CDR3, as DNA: TGTGCCAGCACCCCCAACGGACTAGTAACAGATACGCAGTATTTT.

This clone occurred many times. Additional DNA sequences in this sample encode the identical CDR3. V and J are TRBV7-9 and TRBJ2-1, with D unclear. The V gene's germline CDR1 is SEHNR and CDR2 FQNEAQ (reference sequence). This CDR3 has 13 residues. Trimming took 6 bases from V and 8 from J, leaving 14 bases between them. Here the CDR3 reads CASSPPVEDEQFF. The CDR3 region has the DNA TGTGCCAGCAGTCCGCCAGTAGAGGATGAGCAGTTCTTC. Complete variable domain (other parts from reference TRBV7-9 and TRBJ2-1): DTGVSQNPRHKITKRGQNVTFRCDPISEHNRLYWYRQTLGQGPEFLTYFQNEAQLEKSRLLSDRFSAERPKGSFSTLEIQRTEQGDSAMYLCASSPPVEDEQFFGPGTRLTVL.

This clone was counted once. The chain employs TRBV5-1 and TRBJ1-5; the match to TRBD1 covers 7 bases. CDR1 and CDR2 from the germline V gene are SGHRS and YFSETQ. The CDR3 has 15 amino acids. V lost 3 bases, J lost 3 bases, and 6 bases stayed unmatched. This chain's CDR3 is CASSSTTGANQPQHF. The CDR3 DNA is TGCGCCAGCAGCTCGACTACAGGGGCCAATCAGCCCCAGCATTTT. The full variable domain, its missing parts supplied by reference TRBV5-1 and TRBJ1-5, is KAGVTQTPRYLIKTRGQQVTLSCSPISGHRSVSWYQQTPGQGLQFLFEYFSETQRNKGNFPGRFSGRQFSNSRSEMNVSTLELGDSALYLCASSSTTGANQPQHFGDGTRLSIL.

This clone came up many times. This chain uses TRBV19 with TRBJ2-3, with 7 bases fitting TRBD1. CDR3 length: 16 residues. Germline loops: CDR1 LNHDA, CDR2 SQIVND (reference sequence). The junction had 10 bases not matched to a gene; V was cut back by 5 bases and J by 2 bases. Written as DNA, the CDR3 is TGTGCCAGTAGTCCCCTCTGGACAGGTACCACAGATACGCAGTATTTT. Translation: CASSPLWTGTTDTQYF.

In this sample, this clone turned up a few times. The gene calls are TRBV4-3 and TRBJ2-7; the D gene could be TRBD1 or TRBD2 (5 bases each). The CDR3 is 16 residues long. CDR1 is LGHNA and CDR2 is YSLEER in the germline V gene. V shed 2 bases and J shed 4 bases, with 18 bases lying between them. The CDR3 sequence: CASSQSPGDGGYEQYF. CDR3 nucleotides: TGCGCCAGCAGCCAAAGCCCTGGGGACGGTGGGTACGAGCAGTACTTC.

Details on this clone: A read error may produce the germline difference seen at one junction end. The CDR3 region is CASSLAGGQGEQFF. In DNA, the CDR3 is TGTGCTAGCAGCTTAGCGGGAGGCCAGGGAGAGCAGTTCTTC. V gene TRBV7-7 combines with J gene TRBJ2-1, with TRBD2 matching 10 bases. CDR1 SSHAT and CDR2 FNYEAQ come from the germline V gene (reference sequence). The CDR3 extends over 14 amino acids.

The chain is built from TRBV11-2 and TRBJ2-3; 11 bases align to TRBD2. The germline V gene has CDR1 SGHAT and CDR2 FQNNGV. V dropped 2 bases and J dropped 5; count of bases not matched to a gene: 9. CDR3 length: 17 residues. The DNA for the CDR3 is TGTGCCAGCAGCTTATGGTTCGTGACTAGCGGGGTAGATACGCAGTATTTT. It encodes CASSLWFVTSGVDTQYF.

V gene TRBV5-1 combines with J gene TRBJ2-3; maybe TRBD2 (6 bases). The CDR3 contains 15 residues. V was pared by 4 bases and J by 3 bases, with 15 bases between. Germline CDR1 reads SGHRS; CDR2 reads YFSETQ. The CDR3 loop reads CASSKGLAQTDTQYF. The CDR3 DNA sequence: TGCGCCAGCAGCAAGGGACTTGCCCAGACAGATACGCAGTATTTT.

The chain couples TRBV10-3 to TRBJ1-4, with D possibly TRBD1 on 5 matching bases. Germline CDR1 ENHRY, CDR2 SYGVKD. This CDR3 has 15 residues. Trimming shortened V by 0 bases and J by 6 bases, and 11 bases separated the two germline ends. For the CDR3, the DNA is TGTGCCATCAGTGAGTCGCAGGGAGGGGATGAAAAACTGTTTTTT. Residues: CAISESQGGDEKLFF.

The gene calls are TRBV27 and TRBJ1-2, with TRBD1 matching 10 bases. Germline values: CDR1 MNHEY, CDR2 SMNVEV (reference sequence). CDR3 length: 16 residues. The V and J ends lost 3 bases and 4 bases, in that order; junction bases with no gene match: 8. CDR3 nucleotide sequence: TGTGCCAGCAGTTTTACGGGGACAGGGGTACCCTATGGCTACACCTTC. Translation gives CASSFTGTGVPYGYTF.

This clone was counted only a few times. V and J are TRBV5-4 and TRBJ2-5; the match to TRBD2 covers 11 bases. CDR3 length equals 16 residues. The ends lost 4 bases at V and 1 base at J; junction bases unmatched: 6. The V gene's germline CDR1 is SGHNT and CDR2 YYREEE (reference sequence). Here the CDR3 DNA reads TGTGCCAGCAGCAAGGGACTAGCGGAAACCCAAGAGACCCAGTACTTC. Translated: CASSKGLAETQETQYF.

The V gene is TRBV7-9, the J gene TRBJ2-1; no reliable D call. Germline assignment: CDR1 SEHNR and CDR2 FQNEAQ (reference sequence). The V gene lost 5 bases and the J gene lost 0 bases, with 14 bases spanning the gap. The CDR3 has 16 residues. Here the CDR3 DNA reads TGTGCCAGCAGCCCTTCTGGCGGTAGCTCCTACAATGAGCAGTTCTTC. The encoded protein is CASSPSGGSSYNEQFF.

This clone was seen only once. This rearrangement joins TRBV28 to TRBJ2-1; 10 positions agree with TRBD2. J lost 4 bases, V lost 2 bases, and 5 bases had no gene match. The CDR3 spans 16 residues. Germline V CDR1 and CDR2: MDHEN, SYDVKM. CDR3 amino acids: CASSLLGLALYNEQFF. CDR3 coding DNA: TGTGCCAGCAGTTTACTGGGACTAGCGCTTTACAATGAGCAGTTCTTC.

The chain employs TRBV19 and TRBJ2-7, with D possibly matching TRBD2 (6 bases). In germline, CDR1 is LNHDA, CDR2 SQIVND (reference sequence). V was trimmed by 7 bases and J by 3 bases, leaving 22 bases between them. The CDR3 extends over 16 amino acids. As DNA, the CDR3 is TGTGCCAGTACCCCCCCGGGGGACGAATCCGACTACGAGCAGTACTTC. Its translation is CASTPPGDESDYEQYF.

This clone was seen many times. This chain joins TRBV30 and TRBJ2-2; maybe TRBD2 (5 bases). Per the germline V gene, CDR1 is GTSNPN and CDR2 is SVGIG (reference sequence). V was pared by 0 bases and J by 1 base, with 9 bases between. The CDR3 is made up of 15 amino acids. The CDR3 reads CAWSVAERNTGELFF. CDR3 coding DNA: TGTGCCTGGAGTGTAGCGGAAAGGAACACCGGGGAGCTGTTTTTT.

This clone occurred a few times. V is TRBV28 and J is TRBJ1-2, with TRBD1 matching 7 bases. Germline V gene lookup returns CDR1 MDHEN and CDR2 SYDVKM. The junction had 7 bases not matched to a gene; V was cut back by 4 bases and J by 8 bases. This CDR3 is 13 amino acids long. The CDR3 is CASSSRTGDGYTF. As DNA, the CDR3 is TGTGCCAGCAGTTCCAGGACAGGAGACGGCTACACCTTC.

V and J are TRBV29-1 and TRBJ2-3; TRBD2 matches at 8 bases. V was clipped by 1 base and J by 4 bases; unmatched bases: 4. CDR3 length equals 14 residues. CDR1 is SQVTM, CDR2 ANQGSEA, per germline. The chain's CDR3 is CSVEGSGSPDTQYF. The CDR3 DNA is TGCAGCGTTGAAGGGAGCGGGAGCCCAGATACGCAGTATTTT.

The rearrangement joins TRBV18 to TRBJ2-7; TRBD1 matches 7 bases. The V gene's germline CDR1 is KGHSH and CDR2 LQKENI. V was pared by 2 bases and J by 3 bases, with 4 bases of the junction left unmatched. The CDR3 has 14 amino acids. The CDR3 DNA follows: TGTGCCAGCTCACCAGTGGGGGACAGCTACGAGCAGTACTTC. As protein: CASSPVGDSYEQYF.

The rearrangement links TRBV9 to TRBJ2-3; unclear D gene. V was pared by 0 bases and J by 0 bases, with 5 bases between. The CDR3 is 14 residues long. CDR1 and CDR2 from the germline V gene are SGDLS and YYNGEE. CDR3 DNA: TGTGCCAGCAGCGTAGTAGCTAGCACAGATACGCAGTATTTT. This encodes CASSVVASTDTQYF.

CDR3 loop: CASSLLGTGKGFTEAFF. The CDR3 DNA is TGTGCCAGCAGTTTATTAGGGACAGGGAAAGGGTTCACTGAAGCTTTCTTT. V gene TRBV28 combines with J gene TRBJ1-1; 9 bases agree with TRBD1. CDR1 and CDR2 from the germline V gene are MDHEN and SYDVKM. V lost 1 base to trimming and J lost 4 bases; unmatched junction nucleotides: 10. The CDR3 has 17 amino acids.